The subject of this entry is one T cell receptor beta chain. Antigen unknown. As to time point: cycle 4 day 1 (C4D1), after 6 weeks of nivolumab. Exposure to brentuximab vedotin varied, and each patient had relapsed following autologous stem cell transplantation. Magnetic negative selection served to purify CD4+ T cells out of PBMCs that had been thawed. Profiling relied on immunoSEQ multiplex PCR, and the TCRdb table lists in-frame clones only, not all of them. The sample yields under 15,000 clones, about 79% seen once. V was pared by 6 bases and J by 5 bases, with 11 bases between. CDR3 size: 13 residues. In germline, CDR1 is SNHLY, CDR2 FYNNEI. The sample comes from a study of PD-1 blockade in classical Hodgkin lymphoma. Study-level results: Complete responders started with a diversity level that resembled newly diagnosed patients at baseline. Relative to healthy donors, newly diagnosed patients reportedly had lower baseline TCR diversity, which was reported as lower still in relapsed/refractory patients.

Sequencing was performed on CD4+ T cells from blood, taken before the fourth cycle of nivolumab. The V call is TRBV2, the J call TRBJ2-1; a weak D match, TRBD1 (6 bases). The receptor was derived from a human donor with classical Hodgkin lymphoma. This chain's CDR3 is CASRPTGHNEQFF. The DNA of the CDR3 is TGTGCCAGCAGACCGACAGGTCACAATGAGCAGTTCTTC.